This TCR beta chain was recorded in a study of beta chain features in type 1 diabetes. Germline V gene lookup returns CDR1 MNHNS and CDR2 SASEGT. The CDR3 covers 14 residues. Deletions cut 3 bases from V and 10 bases from J, with 16 bases between. Expressed TCRB transcripts were sequenced because the entire RNA isolate underwent reverse transcription. Sequencing was performed with immunoSEQ multiplex PCR; in TCRdb, only in-frame clones are kept and a portion is missing. This table holds a few hundred thousand clones, less than 15% found once. In its sample, this clone was seen a few times. Its cognate antigen is unknown. The study, taken as a whole, reports: TCRB CDR3 length was moderately but significantly reduced in all four CD4+ subsets of Type 1 diabetes patients.

Sequenced sample: naive CD4+ T cells from blood. This chain uses TRBV6-1 with TRBJ2-4; maybe TRBD1 (5 bases). The sequence was collected from a young woman with type 1 diabetes. The CDR3 DNA sequence: TGTGCCAGCAGTGAGCATCTGAATCAGGGAATTCAGTACTTC. This translates into CASSEHLNQGIQYF.